This T cell receptor beta chain was observed in a study of regulatory T cells in long-lasting Graves disease. Study at large: Those Graves' patients who were newly diagnosed had been on antithyroid drugs under 3 months.

Building of the TCR beta libraries involved iRepertoire HTBI primers and Arm-PCR of CDR3 regions. A single record per CDR3 protein comes from TCRdb applying MiXCR to the multiplex PCR reads. The sample contains around 250,000 distinct CDR3 sequences, about 17% of which appear only once. Trimming cost V 6 bases and J 0 bases, with 13 bases left between them. The germline gives CDR1 SNHLY, CDR2 FYNNEI. This CDR3 is 15 amino acids long. Study-wide results and caveats: Favoring TRBV28, TRBJ1-2 and TRBJ2-5 was a feature seen in persistent disease.

Comments on this clonotype: Its cognate antigen is unknown.

Time point indicated: newly diagnosed GD, antithyroid drugs for less than 3 months. Extracted RNA from PBMCs served as the source of the TCR library. American Thyroid Association guidelines defined how Graves' disease was diagnosed. This sample was also put to use in a study of T cells in Graves' hyperthyroidism and ophthalmopathy. That paper adds: A model built on 13 V-J features separated ophthalmopathy from stable hyperthyroidism.

This chain links TRBV2 with TRBJ2-3, with no clear D. This TCR was sampled from a woman aged 25-40 years with Graves disease. This material consisted of peripheral blood mononuclear cells (PBMCs), taken at new diagnosis, from a patient treated with antithyroid drugs. CDR3 residues: CASRVVDTSTDTQYF. As DNA, the CDR3 is TGTGCCAGCAGAGTAGTAGATACTAGCACAGATACGCAGTATTTT. Full variable domain (missing parts from reference TRBV2 and TRBJ2-3): EPEVTQTPSHQVTQMGQEVILRCVPISNHLYFYWYRQILGQKVEFLVSFYNNEISEKSEIFDDQFSVERPDGSNFTLKIRSTKLEDSAMYFCASRVVDTSTDTQYFGPGTRLTVL.